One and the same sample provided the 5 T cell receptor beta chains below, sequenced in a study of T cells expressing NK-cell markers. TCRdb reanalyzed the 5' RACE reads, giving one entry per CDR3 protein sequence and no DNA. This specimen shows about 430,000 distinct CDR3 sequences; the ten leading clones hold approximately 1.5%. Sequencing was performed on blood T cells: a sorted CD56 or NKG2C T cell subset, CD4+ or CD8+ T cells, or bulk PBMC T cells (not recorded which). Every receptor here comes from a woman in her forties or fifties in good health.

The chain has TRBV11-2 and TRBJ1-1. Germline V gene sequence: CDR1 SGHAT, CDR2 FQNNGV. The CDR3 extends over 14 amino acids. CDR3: CASSWGRGNTEAFF.

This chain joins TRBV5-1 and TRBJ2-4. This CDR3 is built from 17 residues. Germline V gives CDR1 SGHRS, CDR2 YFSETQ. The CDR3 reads CASSLGGSLLAKNIQYF.

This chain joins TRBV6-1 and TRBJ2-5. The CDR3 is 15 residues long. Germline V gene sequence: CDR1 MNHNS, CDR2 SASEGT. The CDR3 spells CASSEAGTTQETQYF.

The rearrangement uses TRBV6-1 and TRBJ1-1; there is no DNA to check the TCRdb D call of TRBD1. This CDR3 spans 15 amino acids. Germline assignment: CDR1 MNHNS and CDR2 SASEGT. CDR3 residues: CASSALSGRGTEAFF.

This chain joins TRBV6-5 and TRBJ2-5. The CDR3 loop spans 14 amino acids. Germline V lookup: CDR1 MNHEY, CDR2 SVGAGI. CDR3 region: CASSYRGLQETQYF.